The sequence of this T cell receptor beta chain was determined in a study of STAT5B mutations in CD4+ large granular lymphocyte leukemia. CDR1 and CDR2 from the germline V gene are MNHEY and SVGAGI. The CDR3 runs to 13 residues. V dropped 10 bases and J dropped 2 bases, with 12 bases sitting between them. Concerning this clone: Its matching antigen is unknown.

Assay: immunoSEQ multiplex PCR; the TCRdb copy retains only in-frame clones and omits some. The sample carries roughly 48,000 clones, under 80% recorded once. Study-wide results and limits: Main leukemic clonotypes were patient-specific, but roughly 25% appeared at low frequency elsewhere. Without putative leukemic clones, patient CD4-sorted repertoires remained more clonal than healthy CD4+ repertoires.

Source material: CD4+ T cells from blood buffy coats. The rearrangement links TRBV6-5 to TRBJ1-5; D remains ambiguous. The source of this sequence is a human donor in good health. The CDR3 here is CATAAEGNQPQHF. Written as DNA, the CDR3 is TGTGCCACCGCTGCAGAAGGCAATCAGCCCCAGCATTTT.